This is a list of T cell receptor beta chains from one sample in a study of T cell repertoires in cytomegalovirus infection. Each CDR3 protein is one row after TCRdb ran MiXCR on the reads. The sample carries under 850,000 distinct CDR3 sequences, 30% to 35% recorded once. Their antigens are not known. Sequencing was performed on cultured PBMCs, taken from culture after CMV antigen stimulation. These receptors were taken from a human donor in good health (CMV status not recorded). Some clones in this sample may be carry-over from other donors' samples. Both conserved end residues are part of each CDR3. A D gene is named only where the DNA matches it firmly. The size of a clone is reported for some rows only, either as once, few or many, or as a class for expanded clones.

abundance: few
d_gene: TRBD2
j_gene: TRBJ2-5
v_gene: TRBV5-6
CDR3nt: TGTGCCAGCAGCTTGATGACGGGACTAGCGGGAAAGACCCAGTACTTC
CDR3aa: CASSLMTGLAGKTQYF

abundance: NA
d_gene: NA
j_gene: TRBJ1-1
v_gene: TRBV4-2
CDR3nt: TGTGCCAGCAGCCAAGATGGGCGGGGGAGCACTGAAGCTTTCTTT
CDR3aa: CASSQDGRGSTEAFF

abundance: NA
d_gene: TRBD2
j_gene: TRBJ2-7
v_gene: TRBV7-4
CDR3nt: TGTGCCAGCAGCGCCGTAATGACTAGCGGGACGTACGAGCAGTACTTC
CDR3aa: CASSAVMTSGTYEQYF

abundance: many
d_gene: TRBD2
j_gene: TRBJ2-1
v_gene: TRBV7-8
CDR3nt: TGTGCCAGCAGCCGGAGCGGGGGGGTTATCGGGGAGCAGTTCTTC
CDR3aa: CASSRSGGVIGEQFF

abundance: few
d_gene: NA
j_gene: TRBJ1-6
v_gene: TRBV7-6
CDR3nt: TGTGCCAGCAGCTTAGCAGGGGAGAGTTCACCCCTCCACTTT
CDR3aa: CASSLAGESSPLHF

abundance: NA
d_gene: TRBD2
j_gene: TRBJ2-2
v_gene: TRBV2
CDR3nt: TGTGCCAGCTATCAGCGGGGGGGAAGGAGAGCGAACACCGGGGAGCTGTTTTTT
CDR3aa: CASYQRGGRRANTGELFF

abundance: NA
d_gene: NA
j_gene: TRBJ2-1
v_gene: TRBV6-6
CDR3nt: TGTGCCAGCAGCGAGGGGCGCTACAATGAGCAGTTCTTC
CDR3aa: CASSEGRYNEQFF

abundance: few
d_gene: NA
j_gene: TRBJ2-7
v_gene: TRBV29-1
CDR3nt: TGCAGCGTTCAAACACCCGGCTACGAGCAGTACTTC
CDR3aa: CSVQTPGYEQYF

abundance: NA
d_gene: NA
j_gene: TRBJ2-1
v_gene: TRBV29-1
CDR3nt: TGCAGCGTTGGTTCCAATGAGCAGTTCTTC
CDR3aa: CSVGSNEQFF

abundance: few
d_gene: NA
j_gene: TRBJ2-7
v_gene: TRBV2
CDR3nt: TGTGCCAGCAGGCAGGAATCTGTGCAGTACTTC
CDR3aa: CASRQESVQYF

abundance: NA
d_gene: TRBD2
j_gene: TRBJ2-5
v_gene: TRBV4-1
CDR3nt: TGCGCCAGCAGACTTCGACTAGCGGGGGACCGGGAGACCCAGTACTTC
CDR3aa: CASRLRLAGDRETQYF

abundance: NA
d_gene: TRBD2
j_gene: TRBJ2-7
v_gene: TRBV6-2/TRBV6-3
CDR3nt: TGTGCCAGCAGTTCCCAAGCGGGAGGGCCGGTCGAGCAGTACTTC
CDR3aa: CASSSQAGGPVEQYF

abundance: NA
d_gene: TRBD2
j_gene: TRBJ2-5
v_gene: TRBV20-1
CDR3nt: TGCAGTGCTCCCGGACTAGCGGGGGATCAAGAGACCCAGTACTTC
CDR3aa: CSAPGLAGDQETQYF

abundance: NA
d_gene: NA
j_gene: TRBJ2-1
v_gene: TRBV4-3
CDR3nt: TGCGCCAGCAGCCAAGGTTGGGGCGAGGCCTACAATGAGCAGTTCTTC
CDR3aa: CASSQGWGEAYNEQFF

abundance: NA
d_gene: TRBD1
j_gene: TRBJ2-7
v_gene: TRBV12-3/TRBV12-4
CDR3nt: TGTGCCAGCAGGAGGACAGGGTTGGGGGAGCAGTACTTC
CDR3aa: CASRRTGLGEQYF

abundance: NA
d_gene: TRBD2
j_gene: TRBJ2-7
v_gene: TRBV20-1
CDR3nt: TGCAGTGCTAGAGCCACTAGCGGGGGCCACTACGAGCAGTACTTC
CDR3aa: CSARATSGGHYEQYF

abundance: NA
d_gene: NA
j_gene: TRBJ2-3
v_gene: TRBV7-9
CDR3nt: TGTGCCAGCAGCTTATTGAGAACAGGATCCACAGATACGCAGTATTTT
CDR3aa: CASSLLRTGSTDTQYF

abundance: many
d_gene: NA
j_gene: TRBJ2-7
v_gene: TRBV7-2
CDR3nt: TGTGCCAGCAGCTTAGTCGCTAGAGACTACGAGCAGTACTTC
CDR3aa: CASSLVARDYEQYF

abundance: NA
d_gene: NA
j_gene: TRBJ1-1
v_gene: TRBV25-1
CDR3nt: TGTGCCACTCGGGGGGAGGGCACTGAAGCTTTCTTT
CDR3aa: CATRGEGTEAFF

abundance: NA
d_gene: TRBD1
j_gene: TRBJ2-5
v_gene: TRBV4-1
CDR3nt: TGCGCCAGCAGCCCCCGACAGGGGCCCTTACACGCCCAGTACTTC
CDR3aa: CASSPRQGPLHAQYF

abundance: few
d_gene: TRBD1
j_gene: TRBJ2-7
v_gene: TRBV28
CDR3nt: TGTGCCAGCAACGAAGGACAGGGGAACTACGAGCAGTACTTC
CDR3aa: CASNEGQGNYEQYF

abundance: NA
d_gene: NA
j_gene: TRBJ2-7
v_gene: TRBV12-3/TRBV12-4
CDR3nt: TGTGCCAGCAGTTTTGGGGAGTCGGGTTACGAGCAGTACTTC
CDR3aa: CASSFGESGYEQYF

abundance: few
d_gene: NA
j_gene: TRBJ1-1
v_gene: TRBV7-9
CDR3nt: TGTGCCAGCCACTCCAACCCCACCGGGACTGTGAACACTGAAGCTTTCTTT
CDR3aa: CASHSNPTGTVNTEAFF

abundance: NA
d_gene: TRBD2
j_gene: TRBJ2-1
v_gene: TRBV6-2/TRBV6-3
CDR3nt: TGTGCCAGCAGTTACCTAGCGGGACCCAATGAGCAGTTCTTC
CDR3aa: CASSYLAGPNEQFF

abundance: few
d_gene: TRBD2
j_gene: TRBJ2-1
v_gene: TRBV19
CDR3nt: TGTGCCAGTAGTAGCGGGAGGGCTCACAATGAGCAGTTCTTC
CDR3aa: CASSSGRAHNEQFF

abundance: NA
d_gene: NA
j_gene: TRBJ1-1
v_gene: TRBV5-1
CDR3nt: TGCGCCAGCAGCTTGGAAGGCAGGGGATACACTGAAGCTTTCTTT
CDR3aa: CASSLEGRGYTEAFF

abundance: few
d_gene: TRBD1
j_gene: TRBJ2-7
v_gene: TRBV7-9
CDR3nt: TGTGCCAGCAGCCCCCCCCGACCGGACAGGGCGGCCCACGAGCAGTACTTC
CDR3aa: CASSPPRPDRAAHEQYF

abundance: few
d_gene: NA
j_gene: TRBJ1-5
v_gene: TRBV19
CDR3nt: TGTGCCAGTAGTCTCCTCCGGTCCAGCAATCAGCCCCAGCATTTT
CDR3aa: CASSLLRSSNQPQHF

abundance: NA
d_gene: NA
j_gene: TRBJ2-7
v_gene: TRBV4-1
CDR3nt: TGCGCCAGCAGCCAAGTAGGGCCGGCTAACGAGCAGTACTTC
CDR3aa: CASSQVGPANEQYF

abundance: few
d_gene: TRBD1
j_gene: TRBJ2-7
v_gene: TRBV6-2/TRBV6-3
CDR3nt: TGTGCCAGCAGGGAGATGGGGACAGGATACGAGCAGTACTTC
CDR3aa: CASREMGTGYEQYF

abundance: few
d_gene: NA
j_gene: TRBJ2-7
v_gene: TRBV7-8
CDR3nt: TGTGCCAGCAGCTTAGCTATGGGGCACCAGTACTTC
CDR3aa: CASSLAMGHQYF

abundance: NA
d_gene: NA
j_gene: TRBJ1-2
v_gene: TRBV18
CDR3nt: TGTGCCAGCTCACCATTGCCTCTCAGGGCACCTACACCGAAAAACTATGGCTACACCTTC
CDR3aa: CASSPLPLRAPTPKNYGYTF

abundance: few
d_gene: NA
j_gene: TRBJ1-5
v_gene: TRBV4-1
CDR3nt: TGCGCCAGCAGCCAAGGGATCAAGGAAAATCAGCCCCAGCATTTT
CDR3aa: CASSQGIKENQPQHF

abundance: NA
d_gene: NA
j_gene: TRBJ1-1
v_gene: TRBV4-1
CDR3nt: TGCGCCAGCAGCCAAAGGTCGGGACTCGCGAACACTGAAGCTTTCTTT
CDR3aa: CASSQRSGLANTEAFF

abundance: many
d_gene: TRBD2
j_gene: TRBJ2-5
v_gene: TRBV7-2
CDR3nt: TGTGCCAGCAGCTCTTACCAACTAGCGGGTCCATTTAGGGAGACCCAGTACTTC
CDR3aa: CASSSYQLAGPFRETQYF

abundance: few
d_gene: NA
j_gene: TRBJ2-5
v_gene: TRBV5-4
CDR3nt: TGTGCCAGCAGCTGGGCGGCCAGCAGGGAGACCCAGTACTTC
CDR3aa: CASSWAASRETQYF

abundance: NA
d_gene: NA
j_gene: TRBJ2-1
v_gene: TRBV6-6
CDR3nt: TGTGCCAGCAGAATACCCATAGGTCAAGACAATGAGCAGTTCTTC
CDR3aa: CASRIPIGQDNEQFF

abundance: NA
d_gene: NA
j_gene: TRBJ2-3
v_gene: TRBV20-1
CDR3nt: TGCAGTGCCCGCTTCTTCAAGGGGCCGGGGGATACGCAGTATTTT
CDR3aa: CSARFFKGPGDTQYF

abundance: NA
d_gene: TRBD1
j_gene: TRBJ2-7
v_gene: TRBV7-9
CDR3nt: TGTGCCAGCAGCACCTACAGGGGGGAAGGCTACGAGCAGTACTTC
CDR3aa: CASSTYRGEGYEQYF

abundance: NA
d_gene: TRBD1
j_gene: TRBJ1-1
v_gene: TRBV10-3
CDR3nt: TGTGCCATCAGGATAGGACAGGGCGGCACTGAAGCTTTCTTT
CDR3aa: CAIRIGQGGTEAFF

abundance: NA
d_gene: TRBD1
j_gene: TRBJ2-3
v_gene: TRBV6-6
CDR3nt: TGTGCCAGCACCCCGGGGGACAGGGGTGCAGATACGCAGTATTTT
CDR3aa: CASTPGDRGADTQYF

abundance: NA
d_gene: NA
j_gene: TRBJ2-7
v_gene: TRBV7-9
CDR3nt: TGTGCCAGCAGCTCCCCGTCTTACGTCGGGACATACTCCTACGAGCAGTACTTC
CDR3aa: CASSSPSYVGTYSYEQYF

abundance: few
d_gene: NA
j_gene: TRBJ2-3
v_gene: TRBV12-3/TRBV12-4
CDR3nt: TGTGCCAGCACCCGAGACTCCCTGAACACAGATACGCAGTATTTT
CDR3aa: CASTRDSLNTDTQYF

abundance: NA
d_gene: TRBD2
j_gene: TRBJ2-3
v_gene: TRBV6-2/TRBV6-3
CDR3nt: TGTGCCAGCAGGAAACTAGCGGGGGGGCAAGTAGATACGCAGTATTTT
CDR3aa: CASRKLAGGQVDTQYF